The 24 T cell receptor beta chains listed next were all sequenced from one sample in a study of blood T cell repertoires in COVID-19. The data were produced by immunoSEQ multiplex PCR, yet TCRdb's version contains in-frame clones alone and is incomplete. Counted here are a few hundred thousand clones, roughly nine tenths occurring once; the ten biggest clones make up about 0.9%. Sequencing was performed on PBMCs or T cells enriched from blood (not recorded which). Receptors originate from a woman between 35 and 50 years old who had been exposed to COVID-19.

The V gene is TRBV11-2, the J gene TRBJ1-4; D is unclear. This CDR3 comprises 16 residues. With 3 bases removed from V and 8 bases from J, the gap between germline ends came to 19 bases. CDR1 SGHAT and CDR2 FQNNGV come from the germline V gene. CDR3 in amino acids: CASSFFSRLEREKLFF. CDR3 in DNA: TGTGCCAGCAGCTTTTTTTCCCGGCTGGAGAGAGAAAAACTGTTTTTT.

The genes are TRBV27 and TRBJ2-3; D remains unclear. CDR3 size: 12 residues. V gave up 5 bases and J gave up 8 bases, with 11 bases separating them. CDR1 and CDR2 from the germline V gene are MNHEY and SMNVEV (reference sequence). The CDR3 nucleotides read TGTGCCAGCAGTATGCCGTCGGGTACGCAGTATTTT. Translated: CASSMPSGTQYF.

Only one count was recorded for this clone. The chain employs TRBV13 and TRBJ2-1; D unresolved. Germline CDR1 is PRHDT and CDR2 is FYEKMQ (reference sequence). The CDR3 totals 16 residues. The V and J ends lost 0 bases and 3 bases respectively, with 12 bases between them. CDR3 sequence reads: CASSLGSRPGYNEQFF. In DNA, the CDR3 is TGTGCCAGCAGCTTAGGTTCAAGGCCAGGCTACAATGAGCAGTTCTTC.

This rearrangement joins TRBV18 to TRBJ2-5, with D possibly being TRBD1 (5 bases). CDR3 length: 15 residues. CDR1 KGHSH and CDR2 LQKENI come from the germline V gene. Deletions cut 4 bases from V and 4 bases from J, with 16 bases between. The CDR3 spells CASSLRTTLRETQYF. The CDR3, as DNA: TGTGCCAGCTCACTGCGGACAACCCTTCGAGAGACCCAGTACTTC.

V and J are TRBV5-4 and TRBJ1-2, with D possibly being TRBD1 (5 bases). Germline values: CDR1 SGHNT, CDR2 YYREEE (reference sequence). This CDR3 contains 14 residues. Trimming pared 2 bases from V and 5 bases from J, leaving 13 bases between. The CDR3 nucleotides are TGTGCCAGCAGCTTCGGGTTGGGGGGATATGGCTACACCTTC. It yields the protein CASSFGLGGYGYTF.

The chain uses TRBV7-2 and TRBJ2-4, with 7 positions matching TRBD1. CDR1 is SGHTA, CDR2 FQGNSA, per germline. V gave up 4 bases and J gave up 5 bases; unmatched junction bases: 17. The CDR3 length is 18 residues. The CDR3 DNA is TGTGCCAGCAGCTCCCGAACAGGGGAAGTTGCGCGGGAAAACATTCAGTACTTC. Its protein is CASSSRTGEVARENIQYF.

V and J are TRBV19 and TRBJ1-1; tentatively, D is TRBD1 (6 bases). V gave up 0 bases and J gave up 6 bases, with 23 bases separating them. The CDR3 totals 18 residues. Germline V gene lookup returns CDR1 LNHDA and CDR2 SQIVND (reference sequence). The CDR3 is CASSIDRVGTGRVAEAFF. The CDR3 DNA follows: TGTGCCAGTAGTATAGATCGAGTGGGTACAGGGAGGGTCGCTGAAGCTTTCTTT.

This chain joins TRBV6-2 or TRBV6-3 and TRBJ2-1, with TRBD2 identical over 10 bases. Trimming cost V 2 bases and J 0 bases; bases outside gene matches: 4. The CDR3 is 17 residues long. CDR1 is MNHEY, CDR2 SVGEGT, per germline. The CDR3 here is CASSYLSGRSSYNEQFF. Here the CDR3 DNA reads TGTGCCAGCAGTTACCTTAGCGGGAGGAGCTCCTACAATGAGCAGTTCTTC.

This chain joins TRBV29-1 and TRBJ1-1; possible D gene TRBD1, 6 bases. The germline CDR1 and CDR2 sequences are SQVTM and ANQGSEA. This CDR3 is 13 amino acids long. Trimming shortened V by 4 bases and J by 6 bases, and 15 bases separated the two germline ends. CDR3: CSVAQGRAAEAFF. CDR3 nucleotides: TGCAGCGTTGCTCAGGGGCGAGCCGCTGAAGCTTTCTTT.

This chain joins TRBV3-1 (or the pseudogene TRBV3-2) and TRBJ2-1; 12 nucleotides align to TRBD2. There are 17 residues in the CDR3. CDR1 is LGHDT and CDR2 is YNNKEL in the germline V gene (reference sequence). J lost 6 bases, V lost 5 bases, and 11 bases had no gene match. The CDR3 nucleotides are TGTGCCAGCAGCTTATATTTCGGACTAGCGGGGCCCAATGAGCAGTTCTTC. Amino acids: CASSLYFGLAGPNEQFF.

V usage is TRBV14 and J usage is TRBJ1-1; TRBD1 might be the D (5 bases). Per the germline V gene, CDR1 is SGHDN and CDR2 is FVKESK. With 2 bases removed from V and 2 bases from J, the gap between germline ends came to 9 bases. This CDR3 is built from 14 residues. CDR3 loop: CASSQRQGNTEAFF. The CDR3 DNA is TGTGCCAGCAGCCAAAGGCAGGGTAACACTGAAGCTTTCTTT.

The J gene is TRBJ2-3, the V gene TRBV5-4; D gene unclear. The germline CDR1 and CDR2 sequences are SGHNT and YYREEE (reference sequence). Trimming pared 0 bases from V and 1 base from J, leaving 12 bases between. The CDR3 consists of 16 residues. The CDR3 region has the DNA TGTGCCAGCAGCTTGGATCCGAGAATTGGCACAGATACGCAGTATTTT. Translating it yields CASSLDPRIGTDTQYF.

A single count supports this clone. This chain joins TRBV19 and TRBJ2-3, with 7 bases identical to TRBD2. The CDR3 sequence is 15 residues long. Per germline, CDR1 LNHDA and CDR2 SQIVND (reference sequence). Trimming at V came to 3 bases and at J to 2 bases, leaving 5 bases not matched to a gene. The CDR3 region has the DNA TGTGCCAGTAGTATTAACGGGGGGAACACAGATACGCAGTATTTT. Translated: CASSINGGNTDTQYF.

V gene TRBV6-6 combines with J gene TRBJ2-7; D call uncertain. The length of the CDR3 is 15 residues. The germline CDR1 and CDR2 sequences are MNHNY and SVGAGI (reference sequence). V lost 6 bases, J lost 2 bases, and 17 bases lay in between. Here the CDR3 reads CASSLNLGQTYEQYF. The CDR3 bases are TGTGCCAGCAGCCTGAATTTGGGCCAAACCTACGAGCAGTACTTC.

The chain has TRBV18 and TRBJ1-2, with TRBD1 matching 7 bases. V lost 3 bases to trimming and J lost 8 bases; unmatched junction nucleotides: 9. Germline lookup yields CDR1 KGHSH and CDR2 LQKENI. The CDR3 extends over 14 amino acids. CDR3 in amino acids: CASSPSGQAWGYTF. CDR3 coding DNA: TGTGCCAGCTCACCCTCCGGACAGGCCTGGGGCTACACCTTC.

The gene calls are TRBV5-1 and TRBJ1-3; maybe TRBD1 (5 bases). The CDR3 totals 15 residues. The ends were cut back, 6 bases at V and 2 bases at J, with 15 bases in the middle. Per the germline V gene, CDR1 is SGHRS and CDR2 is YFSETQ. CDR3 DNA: TGCGCCAGCACCTGGGGCCCAGGCACTGGAAACACCATATATTTT. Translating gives CASTWGPGTGNTIYF.

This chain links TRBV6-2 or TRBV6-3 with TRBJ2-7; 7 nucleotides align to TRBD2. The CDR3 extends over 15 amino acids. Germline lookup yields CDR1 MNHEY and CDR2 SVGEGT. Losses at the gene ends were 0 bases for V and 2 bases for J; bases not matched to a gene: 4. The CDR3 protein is CASSYSGLDTYEQYF. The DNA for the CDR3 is TGTGCCAGCAGTTACTCCGGACTAGATACCTACGAGCAGTACTTC.

CDR3 DNA: TGTGCCAGCAGCCAAGATGGACAGGGTAATAAACTGAGATATGGCTACACCTTC. Protein: CASSQDGQGNKLRYGYTF. V and J are TRBV3-1 (or the pseudogene TRBV3-2) and TRBJ1-2, with 8 bases matching TRBD1. The germline V gene encodes CDR1 LGHDT and CDR2 YNNKEL (reference sequence). V lost 0 bases and J lost 5; bases outside the gene matches: 14. The length of the CDR3 is 18 residues.

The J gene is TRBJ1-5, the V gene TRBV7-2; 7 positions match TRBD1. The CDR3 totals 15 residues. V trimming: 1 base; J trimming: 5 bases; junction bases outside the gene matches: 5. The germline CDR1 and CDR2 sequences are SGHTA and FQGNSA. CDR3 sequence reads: CASSLGQGQYQPQHF. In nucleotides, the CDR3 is TGTGCCAGCAGCTTAGGACAGGGTCAGTATCAGCCCCAGCATTTT.

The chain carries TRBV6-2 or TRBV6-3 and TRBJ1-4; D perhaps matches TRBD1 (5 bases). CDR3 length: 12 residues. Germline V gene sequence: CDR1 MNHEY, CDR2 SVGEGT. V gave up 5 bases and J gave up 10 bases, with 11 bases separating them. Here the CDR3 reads CASSHRQSKLFF. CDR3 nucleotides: TGTGCCAGCAGTCATAGACAGTCAAAACTGTTTTTT.

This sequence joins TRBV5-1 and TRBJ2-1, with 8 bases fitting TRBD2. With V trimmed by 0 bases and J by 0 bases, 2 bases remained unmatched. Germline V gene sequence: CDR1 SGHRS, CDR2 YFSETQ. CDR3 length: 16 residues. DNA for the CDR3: TGCGCCAGCAGCTTGGGGAGCGGGGGCTCCTACAATGAGCAGTTCTTC. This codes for CASSLGSGGSYNEQFF.

Written as DNA, the CDR3 is TGTGCCACCAGTGCTCGAGGGGGCGGGAAGACTGAAGCTTTCTTT. This codes for CATSARGGGKTEAFF. The V and J genes are TRBV24-1 and TRBJ1-1; 7 bases line up with TRBD1. CDR1 is KGHDR and CDR2 is SFDVKD in the germline V gene. CDR3 length equals 15 residues. The ends lost 5 bases at V and 5 bases at J; junction bases unmatched: 10.

In DNA, the CDR3 is TGTGCCAGCAGCCCGTCCGGGACTAGAAGCTACGAGCAGTACTTC. Protein product: CASSPSGTRSYEQYF. The gene calls are TRBV13 and TRBJ2-7, with TRBD2 matching 8 bases. The germline V gene encodes CDR1 PRHDT and CDR2 FYEKMQ (reference sequence). V lost 5 bases and J lost 3; bases outside the gene matches: 9. The CDR3 contains 15 residues.

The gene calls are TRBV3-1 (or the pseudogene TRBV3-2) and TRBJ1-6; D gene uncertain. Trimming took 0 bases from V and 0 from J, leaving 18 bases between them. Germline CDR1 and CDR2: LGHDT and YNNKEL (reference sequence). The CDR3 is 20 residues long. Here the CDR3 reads CASSQDQLPEGSSYNSPLHF. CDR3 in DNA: TGTGCCAGCAGCCAAGATCAGCTACCTGAAGGGAGCTCCTATAATTCACCCCTCCACTTT.